This TCR beta chain came from a study of blood T cells in healthy people across ages. The study, taken as a whole, reports: The long-lived group displayed more naive CD4+ cells, plus higher diversity, than the aged donors did.

The germline V gene has CDR1 SEHNR and CDR2 FQNEAQ (reference sequence). The CDR3 sequence is 15 residues long. With V trimmed by 3 bases and J by 7 bases, 11 bases remained unmatched. A minimum of 7 million PBMCs was isolated per sample. A second PCR of roughly 6 to 12 cycles used a sample-barcoded 5' primer and a J-beta primer mix. Each cDNA molecule, via a template-switch adaptor with 12 random nucleotides, was tagged. All samples yielded 2.5 million or more CDR3-containing paired-end reads. TCRdb re-called the 5' RACE reads through MiXCR, storing one row per CDR3 protein. This table holds roughly 680,000 distinct CDR3 sequences, approximately 50% found once. Note on this clonotype: Its antigen is still unknown.

What was sequenced was blood. This receptor was taken from a woman between 55 and 75 years old in good health. The genes are TRBV7-9 and TRBJ1-1; TRBD1 matches at 7 bases. CDR3: CASSFAGGGEGEAFF. As DNA, the CDR3 is TGTGCCAGCAGCTTCGCAGGGGGTGGAGAGGGTGAAGCTTTCTTT.